This T cell receptor beta chain is from a study of blood T cells in healthy people across ages. The germline V gene has CDR1 DFQATT and CDR2 SNEGSKA (reference sequence). This CDR3 comprises 14 residues. The V gene lost 6 bases and the J gene lost 1 base, with 16 bases spanning the gap. Only a few counts were recorded for this clonotype. What it binds is not known. Regarding the study as a whole: A roughly linear age-dependent decrease characterized TCR beta diversity per million T cells.

Primers used in a second PCR of roughly 7 to 12 cycles were a sample-barcoded 5' primer and a J-beta primer mix. TCRdb processed the 5' RACE reads anew with MiXCR; each CDR3 protein has one entry. Of 1.5 million to 2 million distinct CDR3 sequences detected, approximately 30% appear once; the ten largest clones hold around 7.7%. Sequencing was done on a sample of blood. V usage is TRBV20-1 and J usage is TRBJ2-7; no firm D call. The clonotype comes from a woman aged 30 to 39 in good health. The CDR3 sequence is CSATQPIQSYEQYF. The CDR3, as DNA: TGCAGTGCAACGCAGCCTATTCAATCCTACGAGCAGTACTTC.